This TCR beta chain is drawn from a study of Graves' ophthalmopathy and Graves' hyperthyroidism. CDR1 and CDR2 from the germline V gene are MNHEY and SVGAGI. Trimming shortened V by 0 bases and J by 10 bases, and 16 bases separated the two germline ends. CDR3 length: 15 residues. CDR3 regions of TCR beta were amplified from RNA transcripts. An opening RT-PCR round employed HTBI primers and preceded a second-round multiplex PCR. TCRdb recomputed calls from the multiplex PCR reads with MiXCR, one row per CDR3 protein. Among about 400,000 distinct CDR3 sequences listed, 21% were seen once. Hyperthyroidism qualified as stable when ophthalmopathy did not develop within 18 months of follow-up.

This sequence was found in a woman between 18 and 29 years old with stable Graves' hyperthyroidism. Sequencing input: peripheral blood. The V gene is TRBV6-5, the J gene TRBJ1-5, with a possible D match to TRBD1 (5 bases). CDR3 sequence (DNA): TGTGCCAGCAGTTACTCGATCGGCAGGGTCGAACCCCAGCATTTT. It yields the protein CASSYSIGRVEPQHF.